Listed here are 19 T cell receptor beta chains from one sample, sequenced in a study of control samples from healthy donors and cancer patients. This table comes from immunoSEQ multiplex PCR, and its TCRdb copy is limited to in-frame clones, with some not included. Of hundreds of thousands of clones in the sample, about 80% were seen once. Sequenced: PBMCs. The receptors come from a woman in her sixties or seventies with lung cancer.

The chain couples TRBV18 to TRBJ1-1, with TRBD1 identical over 7 bases. Germline CDR1 and CDR2: KGHSH and LQKENI. The CDR3 is made up of 16 amino acids. Trimming at V came to 3 bases and at J to 2 bases, leaving 9 bases not matched to a gene. CDR3 residues: CASSPAPTGPNTEAFF. The CDR3 nucleotides are TGTGCCAGCTCACCTGCCCCGACAGGGCCTAACACTGAAGCTTTCTTT.

This clone has more than one count but fewer than ten. V gene TRBV21-1 combines with J gene TRBJ2-3; TRBD2 is taken as the D call from the table, unchecked against the DNA. TRBV21-1 is a documented pseudogene. The CDR3 spans 20 residues. Here the CDR3 DNA reads TGTGCCAGCAGCCCACGTCCGGGACTAGCTCCTACCGGGAGCACAGATACGCAGTATTTT. Translated: CASSPRPGLAPTGSTDTQYF.

A single count supports this clone. The chain uses TRBV7-2 and TRBJ2-1; D perhaps matches TRBD2 (6 bases). Germline lookup yields CDR1 SGHTA and CDR2 FQGNSA. The germline V and J ends were trimmed by 3 bases and 2 bases, with 11 bases remaining between them. The CDR3 has 15 residues. The CDR3 DNA is TGTGCCAGCAGCTTTACTAGCAATCCCTACAATGAGCAGTTCTTC. Translation gives CASSFTSNPYNEQFF.

This chain links TRBV30 with TRBJ1-2, with D maybe TRBD1 (6 bases). The CDR3 contains 13 residues. V gave up 4 bases and J gave up 7 bases, with 16 bases separating them. The V gene's germline CDR1 is GTSNPN and CDR2 SVGIG (reference sequence). The CDR3 loop is CAWTPTGLGGYTF. In nucleotides, the CDR3 is TGTGCCTGGACGCCAACAGGGTTGGGTGGCTACACCTTC.

The V gene is TRBV5-6, the J gene TRBJ1-1, with D maybe TRBD1 (5 bases). Germline V lookup: CDR1 SGHDT, CDR2 YYEEEE. There are 14 residues in the CDR3. V was cut by 5 bases and J by 0 bases, with 11 bases left in between. The CDR3 is CASRIGHLNTEAFF. Written as DNA, the CDR3 is TGTGCCAGCAGGATAGGACACCTGAACACTGAAGCTTTCTTT.

The chain couples TRBV28 to TRBJ1-2; no definite D call. CDR1 and CDR2 from the germline V gene are MDHEN and SYDVKM. Trimming pared 2 bases from V and 4 bases from J, leaving 11 bases between. There are 14 residues in the CDR3. CDR3 sequence: CASSLSQRSYGYTF. CDR3 nucleotides: TGTGCCAGCAGTTTAAGTCAACGGAGCTATGGCTACACCTTC.

The chain carries TRBV6-5 and TRBJ2-7; 8 nucleotides match TRBD2. The germline gives CDR1 MNHEY, CDR2 SVGAGI. J was trimmed by 0 bases and V by 4 bases; bases with no gene match: 5. This CDR3 comprises 15 residues. The CDR3 loop is CASSSRSGNSYEQYF. CDR3 nucleotide sequence: TGTGCCAGCAGTTCCCGTAGCGGGAACTCCTACGAGCAGTACTTC.

CDR3 in amino acids: CATSSPGTAYGYTF. In DNA, the CDR3 is TGTGCCACCAGCAGCCCGGGGACGGCCTATGGCTACACCTTC. The rearrangement joins TRBV15 to TRBJ1-2; a weak D match, TRBD1 (5 bases). This CDR3 contains 14 residues. The V and J ends lost 3 bases and 4 bases respectively, with 12 bases between them. CDR1 is LNHNV and CDR2 is YYDKDF in the germline V gene (reference sequence).

The V call is TRBV7-2, the J call TRBJ1-6, with 7 nucleotides matching TRBD1. The CDR3 is made up of 16 amino acids. With V trimmed by 0 bases and J by 9 bases, 8 bases remained unmatched. Germline V gene lookup returns CDR1 SGHTA and CDR2 FQGNSA. CDR3 sequence: CASSLALDRVGSPLHF. CDR3 DNA: TGTGCCAGCAGCTTAGCGCTAGACAGGGTCGGTTCACCCCTCCACTTT.

The V and J genes are TRBV4-2 and TRBJ1-5; 8 nucleotides align to TRBD1. V gave up 8 bases and J gave up 6 bases; unmatched junction bases: 3. The CDR3 loop spans 12 amino acids. Per the germline V gene, CDR1 is LGHNA and CDR2 is YNFKEQ. CDR3 coding DNA: TGTGCCAGCGGCAGGGGGCTTCAGCCCCAGCATTTT. Its protein is CASGRGLQPQHF.

V usage is TRBV19 and J usage is TRBJ2-7; D could derive from TRBD1 or TRBD2 (5 bases each). Trimming stripped 6 bases from V and 3 bases from J, with 21 bases between. Germline CDR1 LNHDA, CDR2 SQIVND (reference sequence). The CDR3 is 16 amino acids. The CDR3 DNA reads TGTGCCAGTAGCCCTCGGGGCTCCACTCGCTTCTACGAGCAGTACTTC. Protein product: CASSPRGSTRFYEQYF.

The chain employs TRBV7-9 and TRBJ1-5, with D unclear. The germline V gene encodes CDR1 SEHNR and CDR2 FQNEAQ (reference sequence). Trimming stripped 5 bases from V and 3 bases from J, with 11 bases between. The CDR3 spans 14 residues. CDR3 sequence (DNA): TGTGCCAGCAGCCACGAGATTTCCAATCAGCCCCAGCATTTT. Its protein product is CASSHEISNQPQHF.

This clone appeared once. The V gene is TRBV4-1, the J gene TRBJ2-3; the D is unclear. The CDR3 extends over 13 amino acids. With 3 bases removed from V and 0 bases from J, the gap between germline ends came to 4 bases. Per germline, CDR1 MGHRA and CDR2 YSYEKL. The CDR3 here is CASSHSSTDTQYF. CDR3 coding DNA: TGCGCCAGCAGCCACTCTAGCACAGATACGCAGTATTTT.

V usage is TRBV19 and J usage is TRBJ1-2; 7 nucleotides match TRBD1. J was trimmed by 5 bases and V by 5 bases; bases with no gene match: 5. The germline V gene encodes CDR1 LNHDA and CDR2 SQIVND (reference sequence). This CDR3 has 13 amino acids. DNA of the CDR3: TGTGCCAGTAGTGGCGACAGGGTTTATGGCTACACCTTC. This sequence encodes CASSGDRVYGYTF.

Comments on this clone: This sample also contains other DNA sequences that code for the same CDR3. This chain connects TRBV4-1 to TRBJ2-3; the D gene is possibly TRBD2 (6 bases). V was shortened by 1 base and J by 0 bases, with 8 bases between the two germline ends. The CDR3 contains 15 residues. Germline CDR1 reads MGHRA; CDR2 reads YSYEKL. The CDR3 sequence is CASSQVAGSTDTQYF. CDR3 bases: TGCGCCAGCAGCCAAGTGGCGGGAAGCACAGATACGCAGTATTTT.

The genes are TRBV10-2 and TRBJ1-1, with D tentatively TRBD1 (6 bases). The CDR3 has 15 residues. With 3 bases removed from V and 4 bases from J, the gap between germline ends came to 15 bases. Germline assignment: CDR1 WSHSY and CDR2 SAAADI. CDR3 bases: TGCGCCAGCAGTGAAGTCGGGGGGCGGAGCACTGAAGCTTTCTTT. Translated: CASSEVGGRSTEAFF.

Written as DNA, the CDR3 is TGTGCCAGTAGTATCTCTGGGCAGGGATCCCATCGGAACACTGAAGCTTTCTTT. It translates to CASSISGQGSHRNTEAFF. The chain uses TRBV19 and TRBJ1-1; perhaps TRBD1 as D (5 bases). Germline CDR1 reads LNHDA; CDR2 reads SQIVND (reference sequence). The CDR3 extends over 18 amino acids. The V end lost 3 bases, the J end lost 1 base, and 21 bases lay between the germline ends.

This clone has ten or more counts. The chain combines TRBV6-2 or TRBV6-3 with TRBJ1-6, with D hard to call. Trimming removed 4 bases from V and 7 bases from J, with 11 bases in between. The germline V gene has CDR1 MNHEY and CDR2 SVGEGT. CDR3 length equals 14 residues. The CDR3 DNA is TGTGCCAGCAGTTTCTCCACTAGAAATTCACCCCTCCACTTT. Amino acids: CASSFSTRNSPLHF.

This clone was counted a single time. This sequence joins TRBV18 and TRBJ1-5, with D perhaps TRBD1 (5 bases). The V gene's germline CDR1 is KGHSH and CDR2 LQKENI. The CDR3 runs 13 residues. V gave up 4 bases and J gave up 5 bases, with 9 bases separating them. CDR3 nucleotide sequence: TGTGCCAGCTCACAGGGGCAGGATCAGCCCCAGCATTTT. Its protein is CASSQGQDQPQHF.